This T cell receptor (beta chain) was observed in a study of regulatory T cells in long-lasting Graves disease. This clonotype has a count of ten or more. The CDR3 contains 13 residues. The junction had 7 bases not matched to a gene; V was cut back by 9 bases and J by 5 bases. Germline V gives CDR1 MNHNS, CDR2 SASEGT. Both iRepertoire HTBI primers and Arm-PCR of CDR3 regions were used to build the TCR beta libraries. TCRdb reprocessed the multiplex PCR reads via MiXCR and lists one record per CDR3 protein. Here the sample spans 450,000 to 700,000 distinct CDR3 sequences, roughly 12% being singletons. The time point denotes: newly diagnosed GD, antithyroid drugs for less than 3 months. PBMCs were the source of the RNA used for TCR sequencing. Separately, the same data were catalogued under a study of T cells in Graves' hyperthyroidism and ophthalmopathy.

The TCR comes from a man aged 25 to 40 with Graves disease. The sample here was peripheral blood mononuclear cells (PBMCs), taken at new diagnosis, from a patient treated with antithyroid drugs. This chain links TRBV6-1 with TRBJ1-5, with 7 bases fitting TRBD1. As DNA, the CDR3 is TGTGCCAGTACGGGACAGATTTATCAGCCCCAGCATTTT. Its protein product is CASTGQIYQPQHF.